The 2 T cell receptor beta chains reported below all come from one sample, sequenced in a study of blood T cell repertoires in COVID-19. Clones were read by immunoSEQ multiplex PCR, and TCRdb kept only the in-frame ones, dropping some. The top ten clones hold around 9.3% of a sample with more than 350,000 clones, roughly 86% of them seen once. Sequencing input: peripheral blood. The source of these receptors is a woman aged 30 to 39 with COVID-19, enrolled during active disease.

The rearrangement uses TRBV4-3 and TRBJ2-3; TRBD2 matches 13 bases. Germline trimming cut 3 bases from V and 2 bases from J; bases unmatched to any gene: 11. Germline assignment: CDR1 LGHNA and CDR2 YSLEER. CDR3 length: 19 amino acids. The CDR3 here is CASSHVGGTSGIYTDTQYF. CDR3 sequence (DNA): TGCGCCAGCAGCCATGTTGGTGGGACTAGCGGGATCTACACAGATACGCAGTATTTT.

The rearrangement uses TRBV5-1 and TRBJ2-1; TRBD1 might be the D (5 bases). Germline CDR1 SGHRS, CDR2 YFSETQ. This CDR3 is 12 amino acids long. V lost 6 bases, J lost 6 bases, and 10 bases lay in between. CDR3 nucleotide sequence: TGCGCCAGCACAGGGTTGGGCAATGAGCAGTTCTTC. This translates into CASTGLGNEQFF.